A selection of T cell receptor beta chains follows, all from one sample in a study of CD8 T cells in ankylosing spondylitis. TCRdb re-called the 5' RACE reads with MiXCR, one entry per CDR3 protein. The sample lists about 700,000 distinct CDR3 sequences; 15% to 20% were seen once. The sample was blood, either unsorted or a sorted T cell fraction (not recorded which). Every receptor here comes from a male donor with ankylosing spondylitis. Each CDR3 is given with its conserved first and last residue. Fields, in order: V gene, clone size, D gene, J gene, CDR3 protein, CDR3 DNA. The D gene is left open where the match is weak. Expanded clones get a size class; other rows say once, few or many, or leave the size out.

>TRBV6-5|few|-|TRBJ2-1
CASSYNGDYNEQFF
TGTGCCAGCAGTTACAATGGGGACTACAATGAGCAGTTCTTC
>TRBV6-5|few|-|TRBJ2-3
CASSYIREPDTQYF
TGTGCCAGCAGTTACATCCGGGAACCAGATACGCAGTATTTT
>TRBV12-3/TRBV12-4|-|-|TRBJ2-7
CASRSAGAPTYEQYF
TGTGCCAGCAGGTCCGCAGGAGCCCCAACCTACGAGCAGTACTTC
>TRBV6-2/TRBV6-3|-|-|TRBJ1-5
CASSYRLLRPQHF
TGTGCCAGCAGTTATAGGTTGTTGCGGCCCCAGCATTTT
>TRBV7-9|-|-|TRBJ1-2
CASSSTTVNYGYTF
TGTGCCAGCAGCTCCACGACAGTGAACTATGGCTACACCTTC
>TRBV20-1|few|TRBD2|TRBJ2-7
CSATKGLAGSYEQYF
TGCAGTGCCACAAAGGGACTAGCGGGATCCTACGAGCAGTACTTC
>TRBV7-2|-|-|TRBJ1-1
CASSLAWTEAFF
TGTGCCAGCAGCTTAGCATGGACTGAAGCTTTCTTT
>TRBV20-1|-|-|TRBJ2-1
CSARELSPQHYNEQFF
TGCAGTGCTAGGGAGTTATCTCCCCAGCATTACAATGAGCAGTTCTTC
>TRBV7-6|few|-|TRBJ2-2
CASSPLDWAGELFF
TGTGCCAGCAGCCCATTGGATTGGGCCGGGGAGCTGTTTTTT
>TRBV6-1|few|-|TRBJ1-1
CASKAQGYTEAFF
TGTGCCAGCAAGGCCCAGGGCTACACTGAAGCTTTCTTT
>TRBV5-1|-|TRBD2|TRBJ2-3
CASSESGGPADTQYF
TGCGCCAGCAGCGAATCGGGGGGGCCGGCAGATACGCAGTATTTT
>TRBV29-1|-|-|TRBJ1-4
CSVEESWSTEKLFF
TGCAGCGTTGAAGAAAGTTGGAGCACTGAAAAACTGTTTTTT
>TRBV7-2|-|TRBD2|TRBJ2-1
CASSLGLAGILGSEQFF
TGTGCCAGCAGCTTAGGGCTAGCGGGAATTTTGGGTAGTGAGCAGTTCTTC
>TRBV28|-|-|TRBJ2-1
CASSLAGDRKYNEQFF
TGTGCCAGCAGTTTAGCGGGAGACAGGAAATACAATGAGCAGTTCTTC
>TRBV15|-|-|TRBJ1-6
CATSRTDDSPLHF
TGTGCCACCAGCAGGACAGACGATTCACCCCTCCACTTT
>TRBV20-1|few|TRBD1|TRBJ2-7
CSAFPHRDRHYEQYF
TGCAGTGCTTTCCCCCACCGGGACAGACACTACGAGCAGTACTTC
>TRBV11-2|few|-|TRBJ1-1
CASSRRTGLFGNTEAFF
TGTGCCAGCAGCCGCCGAACAGGGTTGTTCGGCAACACTGAAGCTTTCTTT
>TRBV7-9|-|TRBD2|TRBJ2-3
CASSLGTSGSITDTQYF
TGTGCCAGCAGTTTAGGGACTAGCGGGAGTATCACAGATACGCAGTATTTT
>TRBV20-1|few|TRBD1|TRBJ1-2
CSAAPFDRGQAGYTF
TGCAGTGCTGCCCCCTTTGACAGGGGGCAGGCTGGCTACACCTTC
>TRBV12-3/TRBV12-4|few|TRBD2|TRBJ2-3
CASSLGWSSGAGDTQYF
TGTGCCAGCAGTTTAGGGTGGTCTAGCGGGGCGGGAGATACGCAGTATTTT
>TRBV12-3/TRBV12-4|few|TRBD1|TRBJ2-7
CASRTGTGGSYEQYF
TGTGCCAGCAGGACAGGGACAGGGGGCTCCTACGAGCAGTACTTC
>TRBV5-1|-|TRBD2|TRBJ2-5
CASSLTLAGGPGETQYF
TGCGCCAGCAGCTTGACACTAGCGGGAGGGCCCGGTGAGACCCAGTACTTC
>TRBV29-1|-|-|TRBJ1-3
CSVVWGNSGNTIYF
TGCAGCGTTGTGTGGGGAAACTCTGGAAACACCATATATTTT
>TRBV16|-|-|TRBJ1-1
CASSQSRDTEAFF
TGTGCCAGCAGCCAATCGCGGGACACTGAAGCTTTCTTT
>TRBV2|few|-|TRBJ1-2
CASSDSRVGYGYTF
TGTGCCAGCAGTGACTCCCGGGTGGGCTATGGCTACACCTTC
>TRBV6-1|few|TRBD1|TRBJ1-4
CASSDYRTGPPAKLFF
TGTGCCAGCAGTGATTATAGGACAGGGCCCCCGGCAAAACTGTTTTTT
>TRBV28|many|TRBD1|TRBJ2-6
CASSSGTVSGANVLTF
TGTGCCAGCAGCAGTGGGACAGTCTCTGGGGCCAACGTCCTGACTTTC
>TRBV4-1|-|TRBD1|TRBJ1-4
CASSHPLSGTGGLVDEKLFF
TGCGCCAGCAGCCATCCCCTTTCCGGGACAGGGGGTTTAGTAGATGAAAAACTGTTTTTT
>TRBV20-1|many|-|TRBJ1-1
CSADGTNTEAFF
TGCAGTGCCGATGGAACTAACACTGAAGCTTTCTTT
>TRBV12-3/TRBV12-4|few|TRBD2|TRBJ2-1
CASSRTSGVTYNEQFF
TGTGCCAGCAGCCGGACTAGCGGGGTTACCTACAATGAGCAGTTCTTC
>TRBV14|few|TRBD2|TRBJ2-3
CASSQESTSGSPYEVDTQYF
TGTGCCAGCAGCCAAGAATCGACTAGCGGGAGCCCTTACGAGGTGGATACGCAGTATTTT
>TRBV29-1|many|TRBD2|TRBJ2-5
CSVVSGGPQETQYF
TGCAGCGTTGTCTCGGGAGGCCCCCAAGAGACCCAGTACTTC
>TRBV12-3/TRBV12-4|-|-|TRBJ1-1
CASSGGGLEAFF
TGTGCCAGCAGTGGGGGTGGCCTTGAAGCTTTCTTT
>TRBV25-1|few|-|TRBJ1-2
CASSELDGVYGYTF
TGTGCCAGCAGTGAACTCGACGGCGTCTATGGCTACACCTTC
>TRBV20-1|few|-|TRBJ1-5
CSAGTLSNQPQHF
TGCAGTGCTGGGACACTTAGCAATCAGCCCCAGCATTTT
>TRBV28|-|-|TRBJ2-5
CASSWETQYF
TGTGCCAGCAGTTGGGAGACCCAGTACTTC
>TRBV5-1|many|-|TRBJ1-2
CASSLDGGYGYTF
TGCGCCAGCAGCTTGGATGGTGGCTATGGCTACACCTTC
>TRBV6-4|-|TRBD2|TRBJ2-1
CASSEPWTSGGQDEQFF
TGTGCCAGCAGTGAACCCTGGACTAGCGGGGGACAGGATGAGCAGTTCTTC
>TRBV6-2/TRBV6-3|few|-|TRBJ1-5
CASSYQDNQPQHF
TGTGCCAGCAGTTATCAGGACAATCAGCCCCAGCATTTT
>TRBV4-1|-|TRBD2|TRBJ2-1
CASSRTGLAGGNEQFF
TGCGCCAGCAGCCGTACCGGACTAGCGGGGGGGAATGAGCAGTTCTTC
>TRBV7-9|-|-|TRBJ2-2
CASSDPEWELFF
TGTGCCAGCAGCGACCCCGAGTGGGAGCTGTTTTTT
>TRBV7-9|-|TRBD1|TRBJ2-7
CASSGQGPTYEQYF
TGTGCCAGCAGCGGACAGGGGCCAACCTACGAGCAGTACTTC
>TRBV20-1|-|TRBD2|TRBJ2-5
CSARLAGAWETQYF
TGCAGTGCCCGACTAGCGGGGGCCTGGGAGACCCAGTACTTC
>TRBV9|few|TRBD2|TRBJ2-5
CASSLGGTSGRETQYF
TGTGCCAGCAGCCTAGGAGGGACTAGCGGGAGAGAGACCCAGTACTTC
>TRBV7-9|-|-|TRBJ2-3
CASKYGIQDTQYF
TGTGCCAGCAAGTATGGGATCCAAGATACGCAGTATTTT
>TRBV7-2|-|-|TRBJ2-7
CASSLGFGDLSYEQYF
TGTGCCAGCAGCTTGGGGTTCGGGGACCTATCCTACGAGCAGTACTTC
>TRBV29-1|many|TRBD1|TRBJ1-1
CSAVLGQWDEAFF
TGCAGCGCCGTTCTGGGACAGTGGGACGAAGCTTTCTTT
>TRBV2|-|TRBD2|TRBJ2-5
CASQRELVGAHETQYF
TGTGCCAGCCAGCGGGAGCTAGTGGGGGCCCACGAGACCCAGTACTTC
>TRBV4-1|-|-|TRBJ2-4
CASSQVGSIQYF
TGCGCCAGCAGCCAAGTGGGGAGCATTCAGTACTTC
>TRBV28|few|-|TRBJ1-2
CASSLEAGLNYGYTF
TGTGCCAGCAGTTTAGAGGCAGGCCTCAATTATGGCTACACCTTC
>TRBV6-6|-|-|TRBJ2-7
CASSYSRTYEQHF
TGTGCCAGCAGTTACTCGAGAACTTACGAGCAGCACTTC
>TRBV28|-|TRBD2|TRBJ2-1
CASSSQPGLVGNEQFF
TGTGCCAGCAGTTCGCAACCGGGACTAGTCGGCAATGAGCAGTTCTTC
>TRBV7-3|-|-|TRBJ2-3
CASSLSSGFDTQYF
TGTGCCAGCAGCTTATCCTCAGGGTTCGATACGCAGTATTTT
>TRBV5-1|few|-|TRBJ1-4
CASRQSGEEGEKLFF
TGCGCCAGCAGACAATCCGGGGAAGAAGGGGAAAAACTGTTTTTT
>TRBV2|-|-|TRBJ1-2
CATHLVTYGYTF
TGTGCCACCCATTTAGTAACATATGGCTACACCTTC
>TRBV12-3/TRBV12-4|many|TRBD1|TRBJ2-7
CASSPGTGFYEQYF
TGTGCCAGCTCACCTGGGACAGGATTTTACGAGCAGTACTTC